This T cell receptor beta chain was sequenced in a study of cytomegalovirus exposure and HLA in healthy donors. Amplification used 60 Vbeta primers and 13 Jbeta primers. Assay used: immunoSEQ multiplex PCR; TCRdb lists only in-frame clones, some missing. The sample contains under 200,000 clones, approximately 72% of which appear only once. V was cut by 9 bases and J by 7 bases, with 6 bases left in between. The V gene's germline CDR1 is WNHNN and CDR2 SYGVQD (reference sequence). CDR3 length: 10 amino acids. The clonotype was recovered from a female donor in good health and CMV-seronegative. Sequencing input: PBMCs. The genes are TRBV10-1 and TRBJ1-4; the D is unclear. The CDR3 DNA follows: TGCGCCAGTAACGGTGAAAAACTGTTTTTT. Its protein is CASNGEKLFF.